This TCR beta chain was captured in a study of shared clonotypes between healthy human individuals. Points from the study as a whole: The study found about 5% of naive CD4 clonotypes shared across a few donors. Sampling covered nothing but blood. Tissue TCR repertoires likely differ from those found in blood. With few donors, the genetic and exposure-history diversity represented was limited.

Note on this clone: What it binds is unknown.

TCRdb's table, derived via immunoSEQ multiplex PCR, lists solely in-frame clones and lacks some. The table records some 2,400,000 clones, roughly 95% of them present only once. Caucasian adults living in Nashville, Tennessee, provided all samples. Trimming removed 6 bases from V and 5 bases from J; junction bases left unmatched: 5. Looked up from germline, CDR1 is MGHDK and CDR2 is SYGVNS. The CDR3 contains 13 residues. The clonotype comes from a man younger than 35 in good health. Input material: naive CD4+ T cells sorted from blood. Subset indicated: CD45RA+ positively selected. The V gene is TRBV25-1, the J gene TRBJ2-3; 7 bases line up with TRBD1. CDR3 sequence reads: CASSEDRQDTQYF. CDR3 bases: TGTGCCAGCAGCGAGGACAGGCAAGATACGCAGTATTTT.